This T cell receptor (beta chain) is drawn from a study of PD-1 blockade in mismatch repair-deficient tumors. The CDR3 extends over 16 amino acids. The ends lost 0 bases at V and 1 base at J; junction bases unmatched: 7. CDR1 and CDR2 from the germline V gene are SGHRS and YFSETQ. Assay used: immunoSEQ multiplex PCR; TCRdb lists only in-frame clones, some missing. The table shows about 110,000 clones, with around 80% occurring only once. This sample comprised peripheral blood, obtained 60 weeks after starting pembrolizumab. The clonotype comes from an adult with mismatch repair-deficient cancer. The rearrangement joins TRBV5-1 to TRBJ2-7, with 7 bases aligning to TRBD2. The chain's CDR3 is CASSLVGGSISYEQYF. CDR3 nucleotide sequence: TGCGCCAGCAGCTTGGTTGGCGGGAGTATATCCTACGAGCAGTACTTC.